Listed below are T cell receptor beta chains from one sample, sequenced in a study of T cell responses to AZD1222 COVID-19 vaccine. Produced via immunoSEQ multiplex PCR; TCRdb's table is partial and in-frame only. The sample holds 92,000 or so clones; nearly 90% are singletons and the top ten take roughly 1.5%. Sequencing used peripheral blood, obtained on day 0 of AZD1222 vaccination. The receptors originated from an adult in good health. CDR3s include the opening cysteine and the closing phenylalanine or tryptophan. The order of the fields is J gene, V gene, D gene, clone size, CDR3 protein, CDR3 DNA. D genes are given only for firm matches. Size is omitted from some rows. Given values are once, few, many or a class for expanded clones.

J gene: TRBJ1-5
V gene: TRBV6-7
D gene: -
clone size: -
CDR3 protein: CASSSPRMESNQPQHF
CDR3 DNA: TGTGCCAGCAGTTCCCCTCGTATGGAAAGCAATCAGCCCCAGCATTTT

J gene: TRBJ1-5
V gene: TRBV27
D gene: TRBD1
clone size: -
CDR3 protein: CASSPKRRGPGNNQPQHF
CDR3 DNA: TGTGCCAGCAGTCCGAAGCGGAGGGGGCCCGGAAACAATCAGCCCCAGCATTTT

J gene: TRBJ1-2
V gene: TRBV19
D gene: TRBD1
clone size: -
CDR3 protein: CASCPQTGTYGYTF
CDR3 DNA: TGTGCCAGCTGCCCTCAGACAGGGACCTATGGCTACACCTTC

J gene: TRBJ2-1
V gene: TRBV29-1
D gene: -
clone size: -
CDR3 protein: CSVEADQPYNEQFF
CDR3 DNA: TGCAGCGTTGAGGCAGATCAACCGTACAATGAGCAGTTCTTC

J gene: TRBJ1-2
V gene: TRBV28
D gene: -
clone size: -
CDR3 protein: CASSLTGEANYGYTF
CDR3 DNA: TGTGCCAGCAGTTTAACCGGGGAAGCTAACTATGGCTACACCTTC

J gene: TRBJ2-2
V gene: TRBV19
D gene: TRBD1
clone size: -
CDR3 protein: CASSDRGRAGELFF
CDR3 DNA: TGTGCCAGTAGTGACAGGGGTCGGGCCGGGGAGCTGTTTTTT

J gene: TRBJ1-1
V gene: TRBV7-3
D gene: TRBD1
clone size: -
CDR3 protein: CASSPTDRHTEAFF
CDR3 DNA: TGTGCCAGCAGCCCCACGGACAGGCACACTGAAGCTTTCTTT

J gene: TRBJ2-7
V gene: TRBV7-9
D gene: -
clone size: -
CDR3 protein: CASSPKGKGEQYF
CDR3 DNA: TGTGCCAGCAGCCCAAAGGGGAAGGGCGAGCAGTACTTC

J gene: TRBJ2-2
V gene: TRBV5-1
D gene: -
clone size: once
CDR3 protein: CASSFPHKDGELFF
CDR3 DNA: TGCGCCAGCAGCTTCCCTCACAAAGACGGGGAGCTGTTTTTT

J gene: TRBJ1-1
V gene: TRBV2
D gene: -
clone size: -
CDR3 protein: CASSVTGGPTEAFF
CDR3 DNA: TGTGCCAGCAGTGTAACGGGGGGGCCAACTGAAGCTTTCTTT

J gene: TRBJ1-3
V gene: TRBV6-5
D gene: TRBD1
clone size: -
CDR3 protein: CASSFGTDSGNTIYF
CDR3 DNA: TGTGCCAGCAGTTTTGGGACAGACTCTGGAAACACCATATATTTT

J gene: TRBJ2-1
V gene: TRBV6-2/TRBV6-3
D gene: TRBD2
clone size: -
CDR3 protein: CASRYSSTSVGSSRNEQFF
CDR3 DNA: TGTGCCAGCAGGTACAGTTCTACTAGCGTGGGAAGTTCTAGGAATGAGCAGTTCTTC

J gene: TRBJ2-1
V gene: TRBV2
D gene: -
clone size: -
CDR3 protein: CASSEGLPWLEQFF
CDR3 DNA: TGTGCCAGCAGTGAAGGACTACCCTGGTTAGAGCAGTTCTTC

J gene: TRBJ1-6
V gene: TRBV30
D gene: TRBD1
clone size: -
CDR3 protein: CAWLPFLSGTGVSPLHF
CDR3 DNA: TGTGCCTGGTTGCCCTTTCTATCGGGGACAGGGGTTTCACCCCTCCACTTT

J gene: TRBJ2-1
V gene: TRBV28
D gene: -
clone size: -
CDR3 protein: CASSLTDLQFF
CDR3 DNA: TGTGCCAGCAGCTTGACGGATTTGCAGTTCTTC

J gene: TRBJ2-7
V gene: TRBV4-1
D gene: -
clone size: -
CDR3 protein: CASSQDEDSRGLQYF
CDR3 DNA: TGCGCCAGCAGCCAAGATGAGGACTCAAGGGGTTTGCAGTACTTC

J gene: TRBJ2-5
V gene: TRBV3-1/TRBV3-2
D gene: TRBD2
clone size: -
CDR3 protein: CASSPRLAGAVQETQYF
CDR3 DNA: TGTGCCAGCAGCCCGAGACTAGCGGGGGCGGTCCAAGAGACCCAGTACTTC

J gene: TRBJ2-7
V gene: TRBV3-1/TRBV3-2
D gene: -
clone size: -
CDR3 protein: CASSQEWRNYEQYF
CDR3 DNA: TGTGCCAGCAGCCAAGAGTGGCGGAACTACGAGCAGTACTTC

J gene: TRBJ1-1
V gene: TRBV4-1
D gene: TRBD1
clone size: -
CDR3 protein: CASSQFETGSSRNTEAFF
CDR3 DNA: TGCGCCAGCAGCCAGTTTGAGACAGGGTCAAGTAGGAACACTGAAGCTTTCTTT

J gene: TRBJ1-6
V gene: TRBV25-1
D gene: -
clone size: -
CDR3 protein: CASSEAPRANSPLHF
CDR3 DNA: TGTGCCAGCAGTGAAGCGCCTCGGGCCAATTCACCCCTCCACTTT

J gene: TRBJ1-6
V gene: TRBV5-6
D gene: -
clone size: -
CDR3 protein: CASSLRVGQIYSPLHF
CDR3 DNA: TGTGCCAGCAGCTTGCGAGTCGGACAGATATATTCACCCCTCCACTTT

J gene: TRBJ2-7
V gene: TRBV29-1
D gene: TRBD1
clone size: -
CDR3 protein: CSVKPTGGGNEQYF
CDR3 DNA: TGCAGCGTTAAACCGACAGGGGGTGGCAACGAGCAGTACTTC

J gene: TRBJ1-5
V gene: TRBV2
D gene: -
clone size: -
CDR3 protein: CASSEALQTVNQPQHF
CDR3 DNA: TGTGCCAGCAGTGAAGCGCTTCAGACAGTCAATCAGCCCCAGCATTTT

J gene: TRBJ1-1
V gene: TRBV5-4
D gene: -
clone size: -
CDR3 protein: CASSFSTRSTEAFF
CDR3 DNA: TGTGCCAGCAGCTTTTCTACTAGATCCACTGAAGCTTTCTTT

J gene: TRBJ1-1
V gene: TRBV13
D gene: TRBD1
clone size: -
CDR3 protein: CASSFLGVWDREEMDTEAFF
CDR3 DNA: TGTGCCAGCAGCTTCCTAGGGGTCTGGGACAGGGAGGAGATGGACACTGAAGCTTTCTTT

J gene: TRBJ1-1
V gene: TRBV27
D gene: -
clone size: once
CDR3 protein: CASTPWGDGTEAFF
CDR3 DNA: TGTGCCAGCACTCCATGGGGGGATGGCACTGAAGCTTTCTTT